This T cell receptor (beta chain) derives from a study of T-cell reconstitution after alpha-beta-depleted transplantation in children. Unique molecular identifiers were built into the TCRbeta library. TCRdb re-called the PCR reads through MiXCR, storing one row per CDR3 protein. The data contain about 110,000 distinct CDR3 sequences, about 9.3% of them seen just once; the ten biggest clones take up 30% to 35%. There are 15 residues in the CDR3. The V and J ends lost 5 bases and 7 bases respectively, with 15 bases between them. In germline, CDR1 is SGHVS, CDR2 FNYEAQ. This clonotype was detected many times.

This chain links TRBV7-6 with TRBJ1-6; D is undetermined. Sample: PBMCs, taken before TCRalphabeta/CD19-depleted stem cell transplant. The clonotype was recovered from a boy between 2 and 15 years old with acute lymphoblastic leukemia, due to receive a stem cell transplant. CDR3: CASSLEAGPNSPLHF. CDR3 nucleotide sequence: TGTGCCAGCAGCCTCGAAGCCGGACCGAATTCACCCCTCCACTTT.